One sample yielded the 7 T cell receptor beta chains listed below, sequenced in a study of cytomegalovirus exposure and HLA in healthy donors. The PCR had 60 Vbeta and 13 Jbeta primers. TCRdb keeps only in-frame clones here, not all; method: immunoSEQ multiplex PCR. The sample yields over 55,000 clones, about 70% seen once. The specimen sequenced was PBMCs. The origin of the receptors is a man aged 35 to 55 in good health and CMV-seropositive.

J is TRBJ2-3 and V is TRBV29-1; D is unresolved. The CDR3 spans 15 residues. CDR1 and CDR2 (germline): SQVTM, ANQGSEA. The V end was cut by 2 bases, the J end by 1 base, with 13 bases between. This CDR3 reads CSVEPPRRRTDTQYF. Written as DNA, the CDR3 is TGCAGCGTTGAACCGCCTAGGCGTCGCACAGATACGCAGTATTTT.

V is TRBV10-3 and J is TRBJ1-1; 8 positions match TRBD1. V lost 4 bases to trimming and J lost 6 bases; unmatched junction nucleotides: 16. Germline V gene lookup returns CDR1 ENHRY and CDR2 SYGVKD. The CDR3 contains 17 residues. CDR3: CAISAGQGYVTLAEAFF. CDR3 nucleotide sequence: TGTGCCATCAGTGCCGGACAGGGATATGTAACACTCGCTGAAGCTTTCTTT.

This clone appeared a few times. V usage is TRBV9 and J usage is TRBJ2-7, with TRBD1 matching over 10 bases. This CDR3 is built from 15 residues. V lost 3 bases, J lost 7 bases, and 10 bases stayed unmatched. Germline CDR1 reads SGDLS; CDR2 reads YYNGEE. The CDR3 spells CASSARDRGRGEQYF. The DNA for the CDR3 is TGTGCCAGCAGCGCCCGGGACAGGGGAAGGGGTGAGCAGTACTTC.

The chain couples TRBV2 to TRBJ2-1; D unclear. V was pared by 3 bases and J by 9 bases, with 6 bases between. The germline V gene has CDR1 SNHLY and CDR2 FYNNEI. The CDR3 totals 11 residues. The CDR3 DNA follows: TGTGCCAGCAGTGAGTTGAGTGAGCAGTTCTTC. As protein: CASSELSEQFF.

This clone was detected a few times. The chain recombines TRBV7-2 with TRBJ1-4; the D is unclear. The V end was cut by 5 bases, the J end by 0 bases, with 19 bases between. This CDR3 region has 18 residues. The germline V gene has CDR1 SGHTA and CDR2 FQGNSA. CDR3 amino acids: CASSGSPGNIATNEKLFF. The CDR3 coding sequence is TGTGCCAGCAGCGGATCTCCGGGGAATATTGCAACTAATGAAAAACTGTTTTTT. Using reference TRBV7-2 and TRBJ1-4 for the parts outside the CDR3, the full variable domain is GAGVSQSPSNKVTEKGKDVELRCDPISGHTALYWYRQSLGQGLEFLIYFQGNSAPDKSGLPSDRFSAERTGGSVSTLTIQRTQQEDSAVYLCASSGSPGNIATNEKLFFGSGTQLSVL.

This chain uses TRBV5-6 with TRBJ2-7; no definite D call. Looked up from germline, CDR1 is SGHDT and CDR2 is YYEEEE. The V end lost 0 bases, the J end lost 6 bases, and 16 bases lay between the germline ends. The CDR3 is 15 residues long. Here the CDR3 reads CASSLAGFSGSEQYF. Written as DNA, the CDR3 is TGTGCCAGCAGCTTGGCCGGGTTCTCGGGTAGCGAGCAGTACTTC.

V usage is TRBV30 and J usage is TRBJ1-6, with a possible D match to TRBD1 (6 bases). V was shortened by 0 bases and J by 8 bases, with 11 bases between the two germline ends. The CDR3 is made up of 14 amino acids. The germline V gene encodes CDR1 GTSNPN and CDR2 SVGIG (reference sequence). The CDR3 DNA reads TGTGCCTGGAGTGTGGACAGAGAATATTCACCCCTCCACTTT. Its translation is CAWSVDREYSPLHF.